This TCR beta chain was profiled in a study of T cells in Graves' hyperthyroidism and ophthalmopathy (dated by TCRdb to about 2019). Describing the broader study: TCR V-J signatures able to tell the groups apart were searched for in a discovery cohort of 90 to 100 patients, of whom over 40 had Graves' ophthalmopathy and roughly 57 had stable Graves' hyperthyroidism. The study also compared thyroid tissue and blood T-cell repertoires from roughly six Graves' hyperthyroidism patients. The 95 to 100 discovery patients were randomly divided into training and test sets at a 7:3 ratio. TCR Vbeta CDR3 sequencing of 120 to 150 peripheral blood samples (roughly 41 ophthalmopathy, 70 to 85 hyperthyroidism and approximately 17 progressor patients) is reported in the paper. Prospective prediction of ophthalmopathy was tested in an independent validation cohort consisting of 18 to 20 hyperthyroidism patients and more than 15 patients who later progressed to ophthalmopathy. Following sampling, methimazole starting at 30 mg daily was given to hyperthyroidism patients, and high-dose intravenous methylprednisolone was given to ophthalmopathy patients. On the study overall, not on this receptor specifically: A model built on a 13 V-J signature distinguished ophthalmopathy from stable hyperthyroidism, reaching over 85% sensitivity and around 81% specificity in cross-validation and 80%/75% in testing. No statistical method was used to set the sample size in advance, and investigators knew the group allocation. In validation, progression to ophthalmopathy was predicted by the model with about 70% sensitivity and 72.22% specificity, a median of about 6 months before onset. Most expanded thyroid clonotypes (frequency above 0.001) were also found in blood, which suggests that blood repertoires may mirror thyroid immune responses.

TCR beta CDR3 regions were amplified from RNA transcripts. The first round of RT-PCR for the TCR CDR3 was performed with the HTBI primer set and the Qiagen OneStep RT-PCR kit. Libraries were constructed in a second round of multiplex PCR, after which size selection and purification were carried out. Sequencing of the libraries was done on an Illumina HiSeq2000 using paired-end 100 bp reads. Under the source paper's analysis protocol: SOAPnuke was used to process the raw data, throwing out any read that contained adapters or uncalled bases, had a mean Phred below 15, or lacked an exact constant-primer or identifier match. High-quality paired reads were merged with COPE v1.2.5, and unique nucleotide sequences were defined as clonotypes. MiTCR v1.1 was used to align clonotypes to the IMGT TRBV, TRBD and TRBJ reference segments. The analysis included only V-J combinations with a frequency above 0.0001, which together covered over 98% of the repertoires. A TCS score was defined as the ratio between F50 (clonal expansion) and ExV (chaos), using BLOSUM62-based TCRdist between CDR3 peptides within each V-J. Welch's t-statistics and random forest reduced 500 to 650 V-J features to fewer than 15, which were used in a naive Bayes classifier (R e1071). The Morisita-Horn index was used to measure how similar the thyroid and blood repertoires were. TCRdb reprocessed the public reads (quality trimming at Q25 with fastp, clone calling with MiXCR) and kept in-frame beta chains. Each entry merges the rows of one CDR3 protein and shows their most common DNA and genes. The V and J calls and clone size come from TCRdb's table, not from the authors' own analysis. For this sample the table gives tens of thousands of distinct CDR3 sequences, of which 54% were detected only once. The ten largest clones capture approximately 30% of the sample.

A patient counted as having stable Graves' hyperthyroidism if no progression to ophthalmopathy occurred over 18 months of follow-up. Hyperthyroidism patients were newly diagnosed, with disease duration under 2 months, and aged 18 to 65 years. Any patient with an uncontrolled infection, another autoimmune disease, pregnancy or lactation was excluded. Clinical symptoms, serum thyroxine and TRAb, thyroid ultrasound, and orbital computed tomography formed the basis for the diagnoses. Total RNA was extracted using Trizol reagent, and RNA quality was assessed on an Agilent 2100 Bioanalyzer. Including the terminal cysteine and phenylalanine, the CDR3 comprises 11 residues. Solely the CDR3 DNA is kept, with 33 bases framed from the first base. V gives up 8 bases and J gives up 3 bases, and the segment between their germline ends measures 8 bases. CDR1 and CDR2, looked up from the germline V gene, are MNHEY and SVGAGI.

The count of this clonotype is one. The antigen it binds to is not known. No base quality values were provided; no much bigger clone lies one nucleotide off. Support from one read is weak. The receptor comes from a man aged 18 to 29 with Graves' hyperthyroidism. Sequencing was done on a sample of peripheral blood or thyroid tissue (not recorded which). The sequence is built from TRBV6-5 and TRBJ2-7; TRBD2 could be the D gene, as 6 bases match. At the DNA level, the sequence is TGTGCCAGCGCGGGGCACTACGAGCAGTACTTC. It translates to CASAGHYEQYF.